Included here is one TCR beta chain sequence, with context. The junction differs from germline at one of its ends, possibly a read error. These data belong to a study of PD-L1 blockade in urothelial cancer. Sequenced by immunoSEQ multiplex PCR; TCRdb stores in-frame clones only, minus some. The table records tens of thousands of clones, roughly 84% of them present only once. The sample here was PBMCs, taken around atezolizumab (anti-PD-L1) treatment. The receptor's source is a man aged 60 to 69 with urothelial cancer.

The CDR3 protein is CAGSLTKNIQYF. CDR3 DNA: TGCGCGGGGAGTTTGACCAAAAACATTCAGTACTTC. The chain carries TRBV2 and TRBJ2-4; D perhaps matches TRBD2 (6 bases). This CDR3 region has 12 residues. Germline values: CDR1 SNHLY, CDR2 FYNNEI.